At least ten counts were recorded for the clone carrying this T cell receptor (beta chain). What it binds is unknown. This CDR3 has 16 amino acids. J was trimmed by 2 bases and V by 0 bases; bases with no gene match: 6. From germline, CDR1 is MNHNY and CDR2 SVGAGI (reference sequence). Ahead of thyroid surgery, no patient had received treatment of any kind. The data were taken from a study of metastatic and nonmetastatic thyroid tumors. The overall study: The comparison covered peripheral blood and tumor or nodule tissue in malignant and benign thyroid patients. The study, taken as a whole, reports: Malignant thyroid tumors reportedly had TCR beta diversity that was significantly higher than in benign nodules, in blood and tumor.

Original data processing: Clinicopathological groups of papillary thyroid cancer showed CDR3 differences that were used to build a distant-metastasis classifier. TCRdb called clones again from the PCR reads with MiXCR. What appears here as the V and J calls and clone size reflects TCRdb's work, not the paper's. The table lists about 33,000 clones, more than 15% of them singletons. The sample taken for sequencing was blood. The chain combines TRBV6-6 with TRBJ2-5; TRBD1 matches 7 bases. This TCR was sampled from a female donor with papillary thyroid cancer or a benign thyroid nodule (not recorded which). Some clones in this sample may be carry-over from other donors' samples. CDR3 sequence reads: CASSYSTGSKQETQYF. The CDR3 DNA follows: TGTGCCAGCAGTTACTCGACAGGGTCAAAACAAGAGACCCAGTACTTC.